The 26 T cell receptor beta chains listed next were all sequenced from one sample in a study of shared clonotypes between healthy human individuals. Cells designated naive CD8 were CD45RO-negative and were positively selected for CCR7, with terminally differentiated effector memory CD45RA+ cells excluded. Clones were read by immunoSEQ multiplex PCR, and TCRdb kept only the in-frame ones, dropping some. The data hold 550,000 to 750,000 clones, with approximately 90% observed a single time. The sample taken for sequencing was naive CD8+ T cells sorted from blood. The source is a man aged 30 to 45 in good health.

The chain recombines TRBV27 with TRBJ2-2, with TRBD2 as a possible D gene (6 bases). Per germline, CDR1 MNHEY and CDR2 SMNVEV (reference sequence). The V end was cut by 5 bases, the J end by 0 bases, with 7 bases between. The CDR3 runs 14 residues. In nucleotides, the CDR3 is TGTGCCAGCAGTGTAGCGGCGAACACCGGGGAGCTGTTTTTT. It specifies CASSVAANTGELFF.

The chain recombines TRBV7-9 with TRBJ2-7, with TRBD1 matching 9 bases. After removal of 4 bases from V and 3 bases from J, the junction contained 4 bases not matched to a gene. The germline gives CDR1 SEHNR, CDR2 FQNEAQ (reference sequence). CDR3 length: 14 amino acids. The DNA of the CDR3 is TGTGCCAGCAGCTCAGGACAGGGGCACTACGAGCAGTACTTC. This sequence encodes CASSSGQGHYEQYF.

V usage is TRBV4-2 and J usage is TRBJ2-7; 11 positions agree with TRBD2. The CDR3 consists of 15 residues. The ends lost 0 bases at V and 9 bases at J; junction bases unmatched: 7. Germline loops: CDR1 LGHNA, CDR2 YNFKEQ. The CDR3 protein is CASSQDLAGGNGQYF. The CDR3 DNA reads TGTGCCAGCAGCCAAGATTTAGCGGGAGGGAATGGGCAGTACTTC.

This chain's CDR3 is CASSEAGELNEQFF. The CDR3 DNA is TGTGCCAGCAGTGAGGCGGGAGAGCTCAATGAGCAGTTCTTC. This chain joins TRBV6-1 and TRBJ2-1, with 7 bases that match TRBD2. Trimming removed 3 bases from V and 6 bases from J; junction bases left unmatched: 5. CDR1 and CDR2 from the germline V gene are MNHNS and SASEGT. The CDR3 is made up of 14 amino acids.

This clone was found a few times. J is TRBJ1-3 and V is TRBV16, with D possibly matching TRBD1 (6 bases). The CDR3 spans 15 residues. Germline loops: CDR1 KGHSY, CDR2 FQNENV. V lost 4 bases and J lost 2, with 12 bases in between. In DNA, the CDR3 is TGTGCCAGCAGCCGTACAGGGAAAACTGGAAACACCATATATTTT. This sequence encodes CASSRTGKTGNTIYF. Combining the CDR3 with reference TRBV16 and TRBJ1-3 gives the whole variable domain GEEVAQTPKHLVRGEGQKAKLYCAPIKGHSYVFWYQQVLKNEFKFLISFQNENVFDETGMPKERFSAKCLPNSPCSLEIQATKLEDSAVYFCASSRTGKTGNTIYFGEGSWLTVV.

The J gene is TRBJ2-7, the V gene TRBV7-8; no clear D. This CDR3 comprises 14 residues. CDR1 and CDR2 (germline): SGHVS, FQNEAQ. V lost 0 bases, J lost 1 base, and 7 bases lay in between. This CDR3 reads CASSLADGSYEQYF. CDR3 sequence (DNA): TGTGCCAGCAGCTTAGCCGACGGATCCTACGAGCAGTACTTC.

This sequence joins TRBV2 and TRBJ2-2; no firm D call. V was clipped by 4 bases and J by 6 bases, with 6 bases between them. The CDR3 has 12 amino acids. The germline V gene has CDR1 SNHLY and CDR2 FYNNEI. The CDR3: CASSGKAGELFF. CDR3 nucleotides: TGTGCCAGCAGTGGGAAGGCCGGGGAGCTGTTTTTT.

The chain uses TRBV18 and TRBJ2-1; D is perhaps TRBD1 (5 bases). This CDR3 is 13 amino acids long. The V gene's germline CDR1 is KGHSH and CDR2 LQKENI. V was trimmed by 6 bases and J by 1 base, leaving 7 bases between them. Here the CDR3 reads CASSAGSYNEQFF. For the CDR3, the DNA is TGTGCCAGCTCGGCAGGGTCCTACAATGAGCAGTTCTTC.

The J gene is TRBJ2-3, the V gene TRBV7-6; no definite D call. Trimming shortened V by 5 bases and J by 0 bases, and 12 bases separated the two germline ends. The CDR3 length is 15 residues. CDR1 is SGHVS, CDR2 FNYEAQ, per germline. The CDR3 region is CASSLRAASTDTQYF. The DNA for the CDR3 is TGTGCCAGCAGCCTTCGGGCGGCTAGCACAGATACGCAGTATTTT. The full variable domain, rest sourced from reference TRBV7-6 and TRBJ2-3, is GAGVSQSPRYKVTKRGQDVALRCDPISGHVSLYWYRQALGQGPEFLTYFNYEAQQDKSGLPNDRFSAERPEGSISTLTIQRTEQRDSAMYRCASSLRAASTDTQYFGPGTRLTVL.

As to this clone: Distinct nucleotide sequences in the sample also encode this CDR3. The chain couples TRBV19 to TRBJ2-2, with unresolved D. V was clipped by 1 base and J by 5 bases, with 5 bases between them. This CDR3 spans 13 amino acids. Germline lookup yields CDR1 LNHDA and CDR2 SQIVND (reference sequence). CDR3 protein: CASSIASTGELFF. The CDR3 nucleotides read TGTGCCAGTAGTATAGCCTCAACCGGGGAGCTGTTTTTT.

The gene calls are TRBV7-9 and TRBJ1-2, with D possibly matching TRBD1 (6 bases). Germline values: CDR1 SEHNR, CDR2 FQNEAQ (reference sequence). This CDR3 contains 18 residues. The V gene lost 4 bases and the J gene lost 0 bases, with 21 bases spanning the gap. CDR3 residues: CASSSGTIMGESNYGYTF. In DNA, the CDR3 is TGTGCCAGCAGCTCCGGGACAATTATGGGGGAATCTAACTATGGCTACACCTTC.

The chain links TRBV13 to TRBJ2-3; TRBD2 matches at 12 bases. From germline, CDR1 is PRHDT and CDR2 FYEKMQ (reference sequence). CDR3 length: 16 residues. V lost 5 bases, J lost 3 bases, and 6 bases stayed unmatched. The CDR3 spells CASSLTTSGSTDTQYF. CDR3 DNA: TGTGCCAGCAGCCTTACGACTAGCGGGAGTACAGATACGCAGTATTTT.

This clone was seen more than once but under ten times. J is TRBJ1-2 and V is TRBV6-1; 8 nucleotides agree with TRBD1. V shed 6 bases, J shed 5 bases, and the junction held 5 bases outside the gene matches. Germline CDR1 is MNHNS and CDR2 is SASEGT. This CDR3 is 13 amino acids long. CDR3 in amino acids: CASRDRVRYGYTF. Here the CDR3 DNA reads TGTGCCAGCAGGGACAGGGTCCGTTATGGCTACACCTTC.

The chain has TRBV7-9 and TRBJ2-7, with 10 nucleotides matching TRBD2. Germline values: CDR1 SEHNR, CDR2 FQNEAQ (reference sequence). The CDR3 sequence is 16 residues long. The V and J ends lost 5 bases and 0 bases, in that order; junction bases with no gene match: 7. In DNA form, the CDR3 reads TGTGCCAGCAGCCGAACCGGGACTAGCGACTCCTACGAGCAGTACTTC. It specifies CASSRTGTSDSYEQYF.

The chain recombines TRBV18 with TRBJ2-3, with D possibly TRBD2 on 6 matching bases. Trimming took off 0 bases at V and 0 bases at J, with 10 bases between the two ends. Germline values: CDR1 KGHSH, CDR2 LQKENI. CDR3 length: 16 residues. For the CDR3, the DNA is TGTGCCAGCTCACCACCTGGGACTGTAAGCACAGATACGCAGTATTTT. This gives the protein CASSPPGTVSTDTQYF.

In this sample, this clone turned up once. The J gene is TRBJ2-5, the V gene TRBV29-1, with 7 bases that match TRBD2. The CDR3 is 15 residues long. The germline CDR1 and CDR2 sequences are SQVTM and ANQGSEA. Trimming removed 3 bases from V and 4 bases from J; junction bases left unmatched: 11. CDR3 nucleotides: TGCAGCGTTGAGAGCAGGGCGGGCGGGGGAGAGACCCAGTACTTC. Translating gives CSVESRAGGGETQYF.

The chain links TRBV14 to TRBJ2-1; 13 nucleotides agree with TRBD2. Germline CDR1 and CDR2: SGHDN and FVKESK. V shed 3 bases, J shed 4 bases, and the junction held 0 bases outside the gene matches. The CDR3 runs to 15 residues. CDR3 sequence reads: CASSQTSGRYNEQFF. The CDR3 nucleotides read TGTGCCAGCAGCCAGACTAGCGGGAGGTACAATGAGCAGTTCTTC. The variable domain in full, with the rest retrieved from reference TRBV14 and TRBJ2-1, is EAGVTQFPSHSVIEKGQTVTLRCDPISGHDNLYWYRRVMGKEIKFLLHFVKESKQDESGMPNNRFLAERTGGTYSTLKVQPAELEDSGVYFCASSQTSGRYNEQFFGPGTRLTVL.

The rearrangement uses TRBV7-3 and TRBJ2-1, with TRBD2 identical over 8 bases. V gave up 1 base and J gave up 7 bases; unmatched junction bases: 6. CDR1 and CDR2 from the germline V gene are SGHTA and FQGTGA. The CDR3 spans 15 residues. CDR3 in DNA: TGTGCCAGCAGCTTAATAGCGGGAATTAATAATGAGCAGTTCTTC. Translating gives CASSLIAGINNEQFF.

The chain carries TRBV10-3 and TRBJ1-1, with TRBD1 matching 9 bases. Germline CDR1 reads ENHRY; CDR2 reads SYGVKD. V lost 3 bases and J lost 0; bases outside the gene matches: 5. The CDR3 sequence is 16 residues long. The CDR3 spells CAISDPDRGLNTEAFF. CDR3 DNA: TGTGCCATCAGTGACCCGGACAGGGGTTTGAACACTGAAGCTTTCTTT.

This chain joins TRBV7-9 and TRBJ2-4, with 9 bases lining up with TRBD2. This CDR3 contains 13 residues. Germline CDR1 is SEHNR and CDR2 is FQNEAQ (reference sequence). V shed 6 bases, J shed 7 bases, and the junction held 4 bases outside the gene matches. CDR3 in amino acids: CASSLAGTNIQYF. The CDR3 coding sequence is TGTGCCAGCAGTCTAGCGGGAACTAACATTCAGTACTTC.

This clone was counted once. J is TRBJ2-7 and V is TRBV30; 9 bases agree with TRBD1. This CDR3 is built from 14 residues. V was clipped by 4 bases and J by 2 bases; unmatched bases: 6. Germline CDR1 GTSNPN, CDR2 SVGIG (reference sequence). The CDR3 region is CAWTPGQGAYEQYF. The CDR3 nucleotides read TGTGCCTGGACCCCGGGACAGGGAGCCTACGAGCAGTACTTC.

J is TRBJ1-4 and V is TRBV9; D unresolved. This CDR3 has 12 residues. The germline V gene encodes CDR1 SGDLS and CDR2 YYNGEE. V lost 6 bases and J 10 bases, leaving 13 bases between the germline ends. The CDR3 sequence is CASNSLRAKLFF. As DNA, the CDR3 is TGTGCCAGCAATTCTCTCCGGGCAAAACTGTTTTTT.

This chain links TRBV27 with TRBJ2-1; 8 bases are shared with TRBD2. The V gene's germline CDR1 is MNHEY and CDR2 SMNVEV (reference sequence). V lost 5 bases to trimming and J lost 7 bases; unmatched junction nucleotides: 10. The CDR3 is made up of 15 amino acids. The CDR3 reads CASSAPGLVLNEQFF. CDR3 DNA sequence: TGTGCCAGCAGTGCCCCGGGACTAGTTCTAAATGAGCAGTTCTTC.

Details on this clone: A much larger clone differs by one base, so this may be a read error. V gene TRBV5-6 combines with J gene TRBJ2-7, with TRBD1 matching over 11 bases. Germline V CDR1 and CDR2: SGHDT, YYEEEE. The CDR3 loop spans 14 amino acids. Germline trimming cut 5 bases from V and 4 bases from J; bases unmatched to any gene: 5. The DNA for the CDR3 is TGTGCCAGCAGTGCCGGGACAGGGGGATACGAGCAGTACTTC. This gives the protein CASSAGTGGYEQYF. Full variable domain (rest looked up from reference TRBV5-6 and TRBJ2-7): DAGVTQSPTHLIKTRGQQVTLRCSPKSGHDTVSWYQQALGQGPQFIFQYYEEEERQRGNFPDRFSGHQFPNYSSELNVNALLLGDSALYLCASSAGTGGYEQYFGPGTRLTVT.

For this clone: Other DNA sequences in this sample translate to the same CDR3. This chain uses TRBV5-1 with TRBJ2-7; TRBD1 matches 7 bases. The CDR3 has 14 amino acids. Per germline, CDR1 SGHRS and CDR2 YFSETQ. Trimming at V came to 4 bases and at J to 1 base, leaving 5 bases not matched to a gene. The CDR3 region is CASSLRQGSYEQYF. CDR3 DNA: TGCGCCAGCAGCCTGCGACAGGGTTCCTACGAGCAGTACTTC.

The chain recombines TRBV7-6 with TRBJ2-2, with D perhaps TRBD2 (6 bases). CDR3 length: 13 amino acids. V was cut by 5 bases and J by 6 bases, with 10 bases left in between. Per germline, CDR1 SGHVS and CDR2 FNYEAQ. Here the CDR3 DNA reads TGTGCCAGCAGCCAAAGGGACTCCGGGGAGCTGTTTTTT. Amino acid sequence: CASSQRDSGELFF.